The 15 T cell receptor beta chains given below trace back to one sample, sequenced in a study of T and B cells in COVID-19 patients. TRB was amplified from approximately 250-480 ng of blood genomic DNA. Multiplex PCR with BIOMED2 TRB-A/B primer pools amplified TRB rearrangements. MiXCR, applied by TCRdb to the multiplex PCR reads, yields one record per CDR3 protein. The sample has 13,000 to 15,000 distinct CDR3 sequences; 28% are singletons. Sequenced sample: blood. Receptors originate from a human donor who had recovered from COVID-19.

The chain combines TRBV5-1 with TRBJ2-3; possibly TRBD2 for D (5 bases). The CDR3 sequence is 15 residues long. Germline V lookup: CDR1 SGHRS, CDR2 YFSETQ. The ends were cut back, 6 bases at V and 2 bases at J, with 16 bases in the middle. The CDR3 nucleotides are TGCGCCAGCACCCCCCGGGGTTCAAACACAGATACGCAGTATTTT. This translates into CASTPRGSNTDTQYF.

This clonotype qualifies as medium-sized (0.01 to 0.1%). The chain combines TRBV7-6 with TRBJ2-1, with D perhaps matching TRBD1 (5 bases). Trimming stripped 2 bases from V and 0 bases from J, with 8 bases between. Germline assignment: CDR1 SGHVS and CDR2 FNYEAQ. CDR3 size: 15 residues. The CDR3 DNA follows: TGTGCCAGCAGCTTACCAGGGTCCTCCTACAATGAGCAGTTCTTC. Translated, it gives CASSLPGSSYNEQFF. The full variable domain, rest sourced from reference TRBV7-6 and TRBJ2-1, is GAGVSQSPRYKVTKRGQDVALRCDPISGHVSLYWYRQALGQGPEFLTYFNYEAQQDKSGLPNDRFSAERPEGSISTLTIQRTEQRDSAMYRCASSLPGSSYNEQFFGPGTRLTVL.

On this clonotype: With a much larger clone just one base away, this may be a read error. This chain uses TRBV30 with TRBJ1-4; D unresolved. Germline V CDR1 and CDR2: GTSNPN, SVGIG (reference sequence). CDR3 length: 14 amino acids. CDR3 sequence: CTCTRSGANEKLFF. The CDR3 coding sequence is TGTACCTGCACGAGGTCGGGAGCTAATGAAAAACTGTTTTTT. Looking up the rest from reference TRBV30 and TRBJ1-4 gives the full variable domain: SQTIHQWPATLVQPVGSPLSLECTVEGTSNPNLYWYRQAAGRGLQLLFYSVGIGQISSEVPQNLSASRPQDRQFILSSKKLLLSDSGFYLCTCTRSGANEKLFFGSGTQLSVL.

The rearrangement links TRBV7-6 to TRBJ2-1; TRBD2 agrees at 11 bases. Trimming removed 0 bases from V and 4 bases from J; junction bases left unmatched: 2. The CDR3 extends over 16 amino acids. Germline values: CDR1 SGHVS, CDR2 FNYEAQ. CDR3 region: CASSLAGTSGYNEQFF. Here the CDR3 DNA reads TGTGCCAGCAGCTTAGCCGGGACTAGCGGATACAATGAGCAGTTCTTC.

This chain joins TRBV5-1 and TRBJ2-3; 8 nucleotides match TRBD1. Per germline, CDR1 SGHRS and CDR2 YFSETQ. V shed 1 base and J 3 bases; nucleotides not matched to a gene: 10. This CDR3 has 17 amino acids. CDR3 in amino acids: CASSLNHKTGATDTQYF. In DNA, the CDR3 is TGCGCCAGCAGCTTGAATCATAAGACAGGGGCTACAGATACGCAGTATTTT.

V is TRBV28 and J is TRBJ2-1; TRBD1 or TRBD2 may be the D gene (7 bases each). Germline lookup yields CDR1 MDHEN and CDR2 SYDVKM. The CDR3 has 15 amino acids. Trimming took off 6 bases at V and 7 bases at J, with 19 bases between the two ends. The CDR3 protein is CASSLERGQRNEQFF. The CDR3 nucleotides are TGTGCCAGCAGCCTCGAGCGGGGACAGAGGAATGAGCAGTTCTTC.

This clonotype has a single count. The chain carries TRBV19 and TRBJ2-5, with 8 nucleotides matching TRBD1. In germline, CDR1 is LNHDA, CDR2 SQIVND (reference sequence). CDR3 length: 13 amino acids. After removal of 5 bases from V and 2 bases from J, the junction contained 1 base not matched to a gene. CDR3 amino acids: CASSWTGQETQYF. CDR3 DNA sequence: TGTGCCAGTAGTTGGACAGGGCAAGAGACCCAGTACTTC.

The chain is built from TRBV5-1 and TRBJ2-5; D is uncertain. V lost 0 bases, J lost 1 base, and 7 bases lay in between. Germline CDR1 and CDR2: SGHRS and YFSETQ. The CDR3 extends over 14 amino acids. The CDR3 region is CASSLVHVQETQYF. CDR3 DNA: TGCGCCAGCAGCTTGGTCCATGTCCAAGAGACCCAGTACTTC.

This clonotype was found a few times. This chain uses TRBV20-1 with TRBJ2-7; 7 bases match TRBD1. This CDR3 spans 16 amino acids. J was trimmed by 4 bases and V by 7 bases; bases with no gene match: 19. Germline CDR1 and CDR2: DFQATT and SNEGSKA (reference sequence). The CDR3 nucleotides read TGCAGTGTCCGAGGGTATGGGACAGAGGTGCTGTACGAGCAGTACTTC. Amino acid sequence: CSVRGYGTEVLYEQYF.

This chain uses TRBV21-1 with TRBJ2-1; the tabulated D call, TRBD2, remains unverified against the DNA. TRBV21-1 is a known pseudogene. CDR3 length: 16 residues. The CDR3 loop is CASSKAPSGRAREQFF. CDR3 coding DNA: TGTGCCAGCAGCAAAGCTCCTAGCGGGAGGGCCCGAGAGCAGTTCTTC.

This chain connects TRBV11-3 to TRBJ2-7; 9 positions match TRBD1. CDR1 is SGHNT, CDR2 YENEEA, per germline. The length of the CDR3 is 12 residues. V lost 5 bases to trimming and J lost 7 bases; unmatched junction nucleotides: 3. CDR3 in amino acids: CASSRTGEEQYF. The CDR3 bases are TGTGCCAGCAGCCGGACAGGGGAAGAGCAGTACTTC. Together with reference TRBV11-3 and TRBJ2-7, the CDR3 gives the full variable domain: EAGVVQSPRYKIIEKKQPVAFWCNPISGHNTLYWYLQNLGQGPELLIRYENEEAVDDSQLPKDRFSAERLKGVDSTLKIQPAELGDSAVYLCASSRTGEEQYFGPGTRLTVT.

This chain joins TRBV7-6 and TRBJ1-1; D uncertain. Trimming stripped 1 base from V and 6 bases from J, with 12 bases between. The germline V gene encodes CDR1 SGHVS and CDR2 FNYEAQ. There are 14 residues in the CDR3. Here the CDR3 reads CASSLVIGVAEAFF. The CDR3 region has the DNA TGTGCCAGCAGCTTAGTGATCGGGGTCGCTGAAGCTTTCTTT. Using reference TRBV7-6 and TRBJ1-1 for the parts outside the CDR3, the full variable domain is GAGVSQSPRYKVTKRGQDVALRCDPISGHVSLYWYRQALGQGPEFLTYFNYEAQQDKSGLPNDRFSAERPEGSISTLTIQRTEQRDSAMYRCASSLVIGVAEAFFGQGTRLTVV.

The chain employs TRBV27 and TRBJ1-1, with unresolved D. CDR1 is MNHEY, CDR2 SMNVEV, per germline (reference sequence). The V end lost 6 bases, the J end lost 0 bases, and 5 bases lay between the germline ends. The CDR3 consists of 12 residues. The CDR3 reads CASRQMNTEAFF. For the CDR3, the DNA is TGTGCCAGCAGGCAAATGAACACTGAAGCTTTCTTT.

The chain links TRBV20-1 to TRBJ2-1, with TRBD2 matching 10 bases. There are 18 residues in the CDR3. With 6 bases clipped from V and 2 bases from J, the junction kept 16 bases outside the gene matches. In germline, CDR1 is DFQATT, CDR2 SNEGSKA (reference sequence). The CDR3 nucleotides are TGCAGTGCGGATCCGGGACTAGCGCGTTCGGGGACCTACAATGAGCAGTTCTTC. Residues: CSADPGLARSGTYNEQFF.

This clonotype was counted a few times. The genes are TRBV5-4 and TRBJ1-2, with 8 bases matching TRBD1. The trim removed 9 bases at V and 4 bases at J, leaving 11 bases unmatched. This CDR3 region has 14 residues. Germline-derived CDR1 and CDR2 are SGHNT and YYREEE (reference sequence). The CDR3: CATTTGQGGYGYTF. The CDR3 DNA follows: TGTGCCACCACCACCGGACAGGGAGGCTATGGCTACACCTTC.